This TCR beta chain comes out of a study of OX40 agonist ivuxolimab in advanced cancers. Across the study: The patients' treatment was ivuxolimab, an agonistic anti-OX40 (CD134) antibody.

Overall study findings and caveats: On average, CD8+ T cells showed a greater number of expanded clones than CD4+. Within 6 weeks, CD4+ and CD8+ blood T cells expanded clonally at 0.1 to 3.0 mg/kg.

The protocol was immunoSEQ multiplex PCR, while the TCRdb copy is restricted to in-frame clones and leaves out a portion. The sample holds 70,000 or so clones, roughly 84% seen once. This clone was observed a few times. Its antigen is not known. Peripheral blood came from all dose cohorts at three timepoints. The clonotype was recovered from an adult with an advanced solid tumor such as melanoma, head and neck, liver or kidney cancer. This sample comprised CD4+ or CD8+ T cells sorted from blood, obtained in a trial of the OX40 agonist ivuxolimab.

CDR3: CASSHRAGFTTGELFF. The CDR3 nucleotides are TGCGCCAGCAGCCATCGAGCGGGATTTACAACCGGGGAGCTGTTTTTT. V usage is TRBV4-1 and J usage is TRBJ2-2; TRBD2 matches at 7 bases. Losses at the gene ends were 3 bases for V and 5 bases for J; bases not matched to a gene: 9. The CDR3 is 16 amino acids. Germline CDR1 and CDR2: MGHRA and YSYEKL.